This T cell receptor beta chain was sequenced in a study of T cell responses to AZD1222 COVID-19 vaccine. Study-wide findings and caveats: Sampling that yielded the repertoires occurred only after the peak T cell response. When two AZD1222 doses had been given, Spike-specific TCR breadth and depth rose. Of the AZD1222 recipients, only five to seven were seropositive at baseline. Clonal diversity may have been underestimated, and the donors were mostly white British, with more females than males.

Note on this clone: Its antigen is unidentified.

Assay: immunoSEQ multiplex PCR; the TCRdb copy retains only in-frame clones and omits some. This table holds fewer than 85,000 clones, roughly nine tenths found once. The junction had 6 bases not matched to a gene; V was cut back by 2 bases and J by 6 bases. The CDR3 covers 15 residues. Germline V gives CDR1 ENHRY, CDR2 SYGVKD. The material sequenced was peripheral blood, taken on day 0 of MenACWY control vaccination. V usage is TRBV10-3 and J usage is TRBJ1-5; 8 nucleotides align to TRBD1. The TCR comes from an adult in good health. CDR3 in amino acids: CAISEAGTGRQPQHF. CDR3 nucleotides: TGTGCCATCAGTGAGGCCGGGACAGGCCGTCAGCCCCAGCATTTT.